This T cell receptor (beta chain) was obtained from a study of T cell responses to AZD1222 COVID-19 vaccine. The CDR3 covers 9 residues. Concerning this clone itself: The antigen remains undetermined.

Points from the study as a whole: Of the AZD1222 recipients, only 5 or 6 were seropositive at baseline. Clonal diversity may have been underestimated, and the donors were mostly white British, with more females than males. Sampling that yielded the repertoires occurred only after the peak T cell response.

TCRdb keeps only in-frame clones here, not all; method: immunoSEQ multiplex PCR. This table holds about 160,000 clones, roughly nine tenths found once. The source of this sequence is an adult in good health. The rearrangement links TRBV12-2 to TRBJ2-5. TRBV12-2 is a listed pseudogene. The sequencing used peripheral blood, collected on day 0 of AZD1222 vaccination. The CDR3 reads CASRGTQYF. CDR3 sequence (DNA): TGTGCAAGTCGGGGGACCCAGTACTTC.